This TCR beta chain is from a study of cytomegalovirus exposure and HLA in healthy donors. The repertoire was sequenced with immunoSEQ multiplex PCR; TCRdb's copy has only in-frame clones and lacks some. The table records over 200,000 clones, 65% to 85% of them present only once. The sequence derives from a woman aged 30 to 39 in good health and CMV-seropositive. The specimen was PBMCs.

The CDR3 reads CASSSEGVYTQYF. CDR3 DNA: TGTGCCAGCAGCTCAGAAGGGGTTTATACGCAGTATTTT. The gene calls are TRBV11-2 and TRBJ2-3, with a possible D match to TRBD1 (5 bases). CDR1 SGHAT and CDR2 FQNNGV come from the germline V gene. V lost 4 bases, J lost 7 bases, and 12 bases lay in between. This CDR3 region has 13 residues.